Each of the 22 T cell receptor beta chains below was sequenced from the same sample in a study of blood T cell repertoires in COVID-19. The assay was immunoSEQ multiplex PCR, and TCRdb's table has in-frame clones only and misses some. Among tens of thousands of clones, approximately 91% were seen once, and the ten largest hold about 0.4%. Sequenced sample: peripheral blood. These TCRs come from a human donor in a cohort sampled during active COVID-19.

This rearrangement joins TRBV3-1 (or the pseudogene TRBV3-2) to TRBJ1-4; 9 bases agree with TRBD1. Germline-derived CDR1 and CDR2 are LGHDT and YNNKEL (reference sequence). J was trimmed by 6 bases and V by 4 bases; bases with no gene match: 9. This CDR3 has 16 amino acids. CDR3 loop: CASSPLGTGIHEKLFF. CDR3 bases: TGTGCCAGCAGCCCTCTAGGGACAGGGATTCATGAAAAACTGTTTTTT.

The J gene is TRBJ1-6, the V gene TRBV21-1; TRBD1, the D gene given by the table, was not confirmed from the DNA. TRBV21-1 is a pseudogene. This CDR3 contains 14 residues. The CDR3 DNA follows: TGTGCCAGCAGCAATGGGACATCAAATTCACCCCTCCACTTT. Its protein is CASSNGTSNSPLHF.

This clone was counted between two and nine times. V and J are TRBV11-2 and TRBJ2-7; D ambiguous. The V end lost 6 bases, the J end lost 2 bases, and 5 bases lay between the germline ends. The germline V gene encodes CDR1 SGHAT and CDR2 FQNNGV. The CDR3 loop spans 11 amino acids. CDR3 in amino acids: CASRQAYEQYF. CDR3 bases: TGTGCCAGCAGGCAGGCCTACGAGCAGTACTTC.

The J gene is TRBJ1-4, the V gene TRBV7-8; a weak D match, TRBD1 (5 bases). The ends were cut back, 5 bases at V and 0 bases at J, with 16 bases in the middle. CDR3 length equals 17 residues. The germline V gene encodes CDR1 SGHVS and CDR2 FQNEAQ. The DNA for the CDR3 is TGTGCCAGCAGCCCCGGGCGGGGGATTGCAACTAATGAAAAACTGTTTTTT. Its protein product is CASSPGRGIATNEKLFF.

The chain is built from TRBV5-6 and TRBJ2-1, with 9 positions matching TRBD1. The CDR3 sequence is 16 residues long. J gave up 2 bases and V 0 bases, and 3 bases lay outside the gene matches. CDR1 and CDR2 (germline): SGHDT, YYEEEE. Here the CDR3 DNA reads TGTGCCAGCAGCTTGGTGGGACAGGGTACCTACAATGAGCAGTTCTTC. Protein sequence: CASSLVGQGTYNEQFF.

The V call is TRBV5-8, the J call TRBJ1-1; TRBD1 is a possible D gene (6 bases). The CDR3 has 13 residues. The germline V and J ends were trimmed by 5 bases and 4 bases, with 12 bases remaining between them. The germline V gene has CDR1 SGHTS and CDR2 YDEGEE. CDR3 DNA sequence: TGTGCCAGCAGTGACCCAGGGGTCACTGAAGCTTTCTTT. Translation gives CASSDPGVTEAFF.

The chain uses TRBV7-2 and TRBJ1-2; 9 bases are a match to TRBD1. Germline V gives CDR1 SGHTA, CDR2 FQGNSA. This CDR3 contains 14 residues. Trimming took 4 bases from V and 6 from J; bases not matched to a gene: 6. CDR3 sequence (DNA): TGTGCCAGCAGCTCGAAACAGGGGGCTGATGGCTACACCTTC. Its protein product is CASSSKQGADGYTF.

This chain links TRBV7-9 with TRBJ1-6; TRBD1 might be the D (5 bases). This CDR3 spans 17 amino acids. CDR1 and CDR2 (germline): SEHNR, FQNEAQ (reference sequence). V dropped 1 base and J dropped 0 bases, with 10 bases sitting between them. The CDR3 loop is CASSLGGRSSYNSPLHF. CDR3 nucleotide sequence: TGTGCCAGCAGCTTAGGGGGCAGGAGCTCCTATAATTCACCCCTCCACTTT.

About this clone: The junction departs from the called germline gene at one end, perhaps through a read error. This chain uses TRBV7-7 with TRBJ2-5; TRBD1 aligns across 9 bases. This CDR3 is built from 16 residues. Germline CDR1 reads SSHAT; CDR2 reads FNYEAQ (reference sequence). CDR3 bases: TGTGCTAGCAGCTCGGGACAGGGTTCTAGGCGGGAGACCCAGTACTTC. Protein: CASSSGQGSRRETQYF.

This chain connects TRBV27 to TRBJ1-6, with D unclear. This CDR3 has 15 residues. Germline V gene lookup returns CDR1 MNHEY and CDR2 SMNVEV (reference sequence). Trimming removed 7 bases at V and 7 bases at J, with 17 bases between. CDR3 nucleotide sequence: TGTGCCAGCACCCAAATAGGAGCCCGGAATTCACCCCTCCACTTT. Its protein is CASTQIGARNSPLHF.

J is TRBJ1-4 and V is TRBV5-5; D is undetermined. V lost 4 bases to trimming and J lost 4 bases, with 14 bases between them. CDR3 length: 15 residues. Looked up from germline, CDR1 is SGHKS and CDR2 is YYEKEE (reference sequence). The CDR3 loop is CASSVDSGSNEKLFF. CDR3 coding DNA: TGTGCCAGCAGCGTCGACTCCGGGAGTAATGAAAAACTGTTTTTT.

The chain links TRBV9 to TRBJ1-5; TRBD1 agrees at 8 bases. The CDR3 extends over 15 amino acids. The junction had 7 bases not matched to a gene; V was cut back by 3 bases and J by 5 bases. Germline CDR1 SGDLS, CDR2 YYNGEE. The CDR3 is CASSALDREDQPQHF. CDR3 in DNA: TGTGCCAGCAGCGCGTTGGACAGGGAGGATCAGCCCCAGCATTTT.

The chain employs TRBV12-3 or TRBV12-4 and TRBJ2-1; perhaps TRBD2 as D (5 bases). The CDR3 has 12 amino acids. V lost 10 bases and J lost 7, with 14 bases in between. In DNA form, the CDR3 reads TGTGCCACCCGAGGGCGCGCTAATGAGCAGTTCTTC. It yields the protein CATRGRANEQFF.

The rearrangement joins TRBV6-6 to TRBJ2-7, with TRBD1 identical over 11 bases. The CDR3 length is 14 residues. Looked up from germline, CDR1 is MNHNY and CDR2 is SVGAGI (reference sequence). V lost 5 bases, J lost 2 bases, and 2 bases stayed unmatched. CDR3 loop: CASSGQGAAYEQYF. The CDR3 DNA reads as TGTGCCAGCAGTGGACAGGGGGCAGCCTACGAGCAGTACTTC.

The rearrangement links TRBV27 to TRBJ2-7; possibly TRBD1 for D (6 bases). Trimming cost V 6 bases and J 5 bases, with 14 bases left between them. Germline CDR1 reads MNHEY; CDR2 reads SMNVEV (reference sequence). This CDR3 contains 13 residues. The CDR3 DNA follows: TGTGCCAGCAGCGGGGACAAGGGAGACGAGCAGTACTTC. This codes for CASSGDKGDEQYF.

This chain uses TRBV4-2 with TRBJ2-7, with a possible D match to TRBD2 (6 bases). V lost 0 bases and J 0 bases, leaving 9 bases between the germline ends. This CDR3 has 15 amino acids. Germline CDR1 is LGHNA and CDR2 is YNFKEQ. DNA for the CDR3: TGTGCCAGCAGCCAAGAAACCGGGGGCTCCTACGAGCAGTACTTC. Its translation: CASSQETGGSYEQYF.

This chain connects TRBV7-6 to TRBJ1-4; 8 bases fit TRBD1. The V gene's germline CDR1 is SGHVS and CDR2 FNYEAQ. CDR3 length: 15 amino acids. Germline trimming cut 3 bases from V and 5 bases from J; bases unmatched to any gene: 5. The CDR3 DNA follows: TGTGCCAGCAGCTTCGACGGACAGGGAAATGAAAAACTGTTTTTT. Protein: CASSFDGQGNEKLFF.

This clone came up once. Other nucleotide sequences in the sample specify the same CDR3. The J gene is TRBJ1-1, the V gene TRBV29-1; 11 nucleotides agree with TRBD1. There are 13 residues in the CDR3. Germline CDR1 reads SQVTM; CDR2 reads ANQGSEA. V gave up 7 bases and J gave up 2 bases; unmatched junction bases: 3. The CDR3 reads CSARTGGNTEAFF. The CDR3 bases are TGCAGCGCTAGGACAGGGGGCAACACTGAAGCTTTCTTT.

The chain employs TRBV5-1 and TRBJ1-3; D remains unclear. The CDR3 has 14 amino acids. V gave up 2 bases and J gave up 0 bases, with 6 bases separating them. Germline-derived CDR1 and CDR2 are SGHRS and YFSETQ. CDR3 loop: CASSFDNSGNTIYF. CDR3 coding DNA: TGCGCCAGCAGCTTCGACAACTCTGGAAACACCATATATTTT. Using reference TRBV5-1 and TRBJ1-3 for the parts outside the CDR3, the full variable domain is KAGVTQTPRYLIKTRGQQVTLSCSPISGHRSVSWYQQTPGQGLQFLFEYFSETQRNKGNFPGRFSGRQFSNSRSEMNVSTLELGDSALYLCASSFDNSGNTIYFGEGSWLTVV.

CDR3 coding DNA: TGTGCCAGCAGCTTAGCGGGCAGGGTTGATTCACCCCTCCACTTT. Its protein is CASSLAGRVDSPLHF. This chain links TRBV7-6 with TRBJ1-6; D may be TRBD1 (5 bases). The V end lost 0 bases, the J end lost 8 bases, and 11 bases lay between the germline ends. Germline CDR1 is SGHVS and CDR2 is FNYEAQ. The CDR3 spans 15 residues.

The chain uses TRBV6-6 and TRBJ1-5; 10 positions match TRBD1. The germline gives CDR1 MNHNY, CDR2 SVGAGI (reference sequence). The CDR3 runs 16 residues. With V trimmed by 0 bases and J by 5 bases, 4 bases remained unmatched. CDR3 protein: CASSYSGGTGDQPQHF. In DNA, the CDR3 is TGTGCCAGCAGTTACTCGGGCGGGACAGGGGATCAGCCCCAGCATTTT.

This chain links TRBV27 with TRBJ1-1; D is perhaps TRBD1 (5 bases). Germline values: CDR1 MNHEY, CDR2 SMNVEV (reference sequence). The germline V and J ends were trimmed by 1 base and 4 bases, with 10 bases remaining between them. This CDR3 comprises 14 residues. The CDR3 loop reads CASSLYRGGTEAFF. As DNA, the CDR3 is TGTGCCAGCAGTTTATATAGGGGCGGCACTGAAGCTTTCTTT.